This is a list of T cell receptor beta chains from one sample in a study of shared clonotypes between healthy human individuals. Measured with immunoSEQ multiplex PCR; TCRdb has only the in-frame clones, and not every one. The profile shows about 2.3 million clones, 80% to 95% of them singletons. Material for sequencing was naive CD4+ T cells from PBMCs. All receptors derive from a man aged 18-30 years in good health. Some clones in this sample may be carry-over from other donors' samples. Each CDR3 is given with its conserved first and last residue. D genes are given only for firm matches. Clone sizes are given selectively: once, few, many, or a class where the clone is expanded.

D gene: .
V gene: TRBV28
clone size: .
J gene: TRBJ1-2
CDR3 DNA: TGTGCCAGCAGTTCCGGGGACTACTATGGCTACACCTTC
CDR3 protein: CASSSGDYYGYTF

D gene: TRBD1
V gene: TRBV19
clone size: .
J gene: TRBJ1-1
CDR3 DNA: TGTGCCAGCAGGGGGTTGGGAGAAAACACTGAAGCTTTCTTT
CDR3 protein: CASRGLGENTEAFF

D gene: TRBD1
V gene: TRBV6-1
clone size: .
J gene: TRBJ2-5
CDR3 DNA: TGTGCCAGCAGTGTTGGGCTTATACAGGGGGGTGGAGAGACCCAGTACTTC
CDR3 protein: CASSVGLIQGGGETQYF

D gene: .
V gene: TRBV5-1
clone size: .
J gene: TRBJ2-1
CDR3 DNA: TGCGCCAGCAGCTTTAGCGAGACTGAGCAGTTCTTC
CDR3 protein: CASSFSETEQFF

D gene: .
V gene: TRBV4-1
clone size: .
J gene: TRBJ2-1
CDR3 DNA: TGCGCCAGCAGCCAAGATTCCTTCAGGGGCGAGCAGTTCTTC
CDR3 protein: CASSQDSFRGEQFF

D gene: TRBD1
V gene: TRBV25-1
clone size: .
J gene: TRBJ2-4
CDR3 DNA: TGTGCCAGCAATGGAGCAGGGGGCGGCATTCAGTACTTC
CDR3 protein: CASNGAGGGIQYF

D gene: .
V gene: TRBV4-2
clone size: .
J gene: TRBJ2-1
CDR3 DNA: TGTGCCAGCAGCCCAGCATCCATCCGCTCCTACAATGAGCAGTTCTTC
CDR3 protein: CASSPASIRSYNEQFF

D gene: .
V gene: TRBV29-1
clone size: .
J gene: TRBJ2-1
CDR3 DNA: TGCAGCGTTGAAGATCGGAGCCAACGGGCGCGACAGTTCTTC
CDR3 protein: CSVEDRSQRARQFF

D gene: TRBD2
V gene: TRBV18
clone size: .
J gene: TRBJ2-6
CDR3 DNA: TGTGCCAGCTCACCCGTGGGGCTAGCGGGCTCTGGGGCCAACGTCCTGACTTTC
CDR3 protein: CASSPVGLAGSGANVLTF

D gene: .
V gene: TRBV12-5
clone size: .
J gene: TRBJ2-7
CDR3 DNA: TGTGCTAGTGGTTTGGTAGGAGGGGACGAGCAGTACTTC
CDR3 protein: CASGLVGGDEQYF

D gene: TRBD1
V gene: TRBV30
clone size: .
J gene: TRBJ2-7
CDR3 DNA: TGTGCCTGGAAGTCGGGGACAGGGGTTCACGAGCAGTACTTC
CDR3 protein: CAWKSGTGVHEQYF

D gene: .
V gene: TRBV5-1
clone size: .
J gene: TRBJ2-2
CDR3 DNA: TGCGCCAGCAGCTCGACAGCGAACACCGGGGAGCTGTTTTTT
CDR3 protein: CASSSTANTGELFF

D gene: TRBD1
V gene: TRBV5-4
clone size: .
J gene: TRBJ2-5
CDR3 DNA: TGTGCCAGCAGCCAAAAGACAGGGAGACAAGAGACCCAGTACTTC
CDR3 protein: CASSQKTGRQETQYF

D gene: .
V gene: TRBV29-1
clone size: .
J gene: TRBJ2-2
CDR3 DNA: TGCAGCGTTACGAGGGCCTCGAACACCGGGGAGCTGTTTTTT
CDR3 protein: CSVTRASNTGELFF

D gene: .
V gene: TRBV7-3
clone size: .
J gene: TRBJ2-2
CDR3 DNA: TGTGCCAGCAGCCCCCGCGGACTATCTAACACCGGGGAGCTGTTTTTT
CDR3 protein: CASSPRGLSNTGELFF

D gene: TRBD2
V gene: TRBV27
clone size: .
J gene: TRBJ2-1
CDR3 DNA: TGTGCCAGCACTTTTAGCGGGAGGAATGAGCAGTTCTTC
CDR3 protein: CASTFSGRNEQFF

D gene: .
V gene: TRBV6-6
clone size: .
J gene: TRBJ1-5
CDR3 DNA: TGTGCCAGCAGACCCATGGACACAGATCAGCCCCAGCATTTT
CDR3 protein: CASRPMDTDQPQHF

D gene: .
V gene: TRBV5-5
clone size: .
J gene: TRBJ2-3
CDR3 DNA: .
CDR3 protein: CASSFLWDTQYF

D gene: .
V gene: TRBV5-1
clone size: .
J gene: TRBJ2-7
CDR3 DNA: TGCGCCAGCAGCTTGGGGGCAGCCTCTTACGAGCAGTACTTC
CDR3 protein: CASSLGAASYEQYF

D gene: .
V gene: TRBV25-1
clone size: .
J gene: TRBJ2-1
CDR3 DNA: TGTGCCAGCAGTGACCGATGGGCCGGAGAGCAGTTCTTC
CDR3 protein: CASSDRWAGEQFF

D gene: .
V gene: TRBV6-1
clone size: .
J gene: TRBJ2-1
CDR3 DNA: TGTGCCAGCAGTGAACTCTTCTACAATGAGCAGTTCTTC
CDR3 protein: CASSELFYNEQFF

D gene: TRBD2
V gene: TRBV10-3
clone size: .
J gene: TRBJ2-3
CDR3 DNA: TGTGCCATCAGTGGGACTAGCGGGGCAGATACGCAGTATTTT
CDR3 protein: CAISGTSGADTQYF

D gene: .
V gene: TRBV5-8
clone size: .
J gene: TRBJ2-3
CDR3 DNA: TGTGCCAGCAGCTTGCTCCCTACGGGGTGGGATACGCAGTATTTT
CDR3 protein: CASSLLPTGWDTQYF

D gene: .
V gene: TRBV7-9
clone size: few
J gene: TRBJ1-4
CDR3 DNA: TGTGCCAGCAGCTTTGCAGGAGCTGAAAAACTGTTTTTT
CDR3 protein: CASSFAGAEKLFF

D gene: .
V gene: TRBV28
clone size: .
J gene: TRBJ1-2
CDR3 DNA: TGTGCCAGCGGGTCTCCGGTCGAGGGCTACACCTTC
CDR3 protein: CASGSPVEGYTF

D gene: TRBD1
V gene: TRBV28
clone size: .
J gene: TRBJ1-5
CDR3 DNA: TGTGCCACCGGGACAGGCCTCAATCAGCCCCAGCATTTT
CDR3 protein: CATGTGLNQPQHF

D gene: TRBD2
V gene: TRBV25-1
clone size: .
J gene: TRBJ2-2
CDR3 DNA: TGTGCCAGCAGTGAATCAGGGAGGGGTGGCGGGGAGCTGTTTTTT
CDR3 protein: CASSESGRGGGELFF

D gene: .
V gene: TRBV28
clone size: .
J gene: TRBJ2-5
CDR3 DNA: TGTGCCAGCAGTTTACGGCAGGCTGTAGGGACCCAGTACTTC
CDR3 protein: CASSLRQAVGTQYF

D gene: .
V gene: TRBV7-2
clone size: .
J gene: TRBJ2-3
CDR3 DNA: TGTGCCAGCAGCTTAGAAGGCCCAGATACGCAGTATTTT
CDR3 protein: CASSLEGPDTQYF

D gene: .
V gene: TRBV5-1
clone size: once
J gene: TRBJ2-7
CDR3 DNA: TGCGCCAGCAGCTTGCGCCGGGGAACAGGGCTCTCCTACGAGCAGTACTTC
CDR3 protein: CASSLRRGTGLSYEQYF

D gene: .
V gene: TRBV7-2
clone size: .
J gene: TRBJ2-7
CDR3 DNA: TGTGCCAGCAGCCCCGGGACCCAAAGTCTCCGGGAGCAGTACTTC
CDR3 protein: CASSPGTQSLREQYF

D gene: TRBD1
V gene: TRBV30
clone size: .
J gene: TRBJ2-5
CDR3 DNA: TGTGCCTGGAGTAACAGGGGGACCCAAGAGACCCAGTACTTC
CDR3 protein: CAWSNRGTQETQYF

D gene: .
V gene: TRBV7-2
clone size: .
J gene: TRBJ2-7
CDR3 DNA: TGTGCCAGCAGCTTAGCTCAGGGAAACTACGAGCAGTACTTC
CDR3 protein: CASSLAQGNYEQYF

D gene: TRBD2
V gene: TRBV28
clone size: .
J gene: TRBJ2-5
CDR3 DNA: TGTGCCAGCAGTTCTAGCGGGAGGGCCCAAGAGACCCAGTACTTC
CDR3 protein: CASSSSGRAQETQYF

D gene: TRBD1
V gene: TRBV9
clone size: .
J gene: TRBJ2-4
CDR3 DNA: TGTGCCAGCAGCGAGGACAGGGGGCATTACGCTGCCAAAAACATTCAGTACTTC
CDR3 protein: CASSEDRGHYAAKNIQYF

D gene: TRBD1
V gene: TRBV6-5
clone size: .
J gene: TRBJ2-7
CDR3 DNA: TGTGCCAGCAGGGGCCGGGACAGATCCTACGAGCAGTACTTC
CDR3 protein: CASRGRDRSYEQYF

D gene: TRBD2
V gene: TRBV5-1
clone size: .
J gene: TRBJ2-5
CDR3 DNA: TGCGCCAGCAGCATTACCGGGACTACTCGACGAGAGACCCAGTACTTC
CDR3 protein: CASSITGTTRRETQYF

D gene: TRBD1
V gene: TRBV2
clone size: .
J gene: TRBJ1-6
CDR3 DNA: TGTGCCAGCAGCACACAGGGGCCCGCTAATTCACCCCTCCACTTT
CDR3 protein: CASSTQGPANSPLHF

D gene: .
V gene: TRBV5-8
clone size: .
J gene: TRBJ2-7
CDR3 DNA: TGTGCCAGCAGCTTGGCCCGGCTGCGCCGGAGCTCCTACGAGCAGTACTTC
CDR3 protein: CASSLARLRRSSYEQYF

D gene: .
V gene: TRBV6-1
clone size: .
J gene: TRBJ1-5
CDR3 DNA: TGTGCCAGCAGTGAAGTTGCTCGGTCAGCCCGTAGCAATCAGCCCCAGCATTTT
CDR3 protein: CASSEVARSARSNQPQHF

D gene: .
V gene: TRBV5-4
clone size: .
J gene: TRBJ1-4
CDR3 DNA: TGTGCCAGCAGCCCCGCTAAGGACGGAAGGAATGAAAAACTGTTTTTT
CDR3 protein: CASSPAKDGRNEKLFF

D gene: .
V gene: TRBV7-2
clone size: once
J gene: TRBJ2-5
CDR3 DNA: TGTGCCAGCAGCTTAGAATCCCTCATGCGGACCGACCAAGAGACCCAGTACTTC
CDR3 protein: CASSLESLMRTDQETQYF

D gene: .
V gene: TRBV16
clone size: .
J gene: TRBJ1-1
CDR3 DNA: TGTGCCAGCAGACCACGGTTGAACACTGAAGCTTTCTTT
CDR3 protein: CASRPRLNTEAFF

D gene: .
V gene: TRBV6-1
clone size: .
J gene: TRBJ2-5
CDR3 DNA: TGTGCCAGCAGGGCCCCCGGGGCCCAGTACTTC
CDR3 protein: CASRAPGAQYF

D gene: .
V gene: TRBV2
clone size: .
J gene: TRBJ2-3
CDR3 DNA: TGTGCCAGCAGTTGGCTACCGGGGAATACGCAGTATTTT
CDR3 protein: CASSWLPGNTQYF

D gene: .
V gene: TRBV7-9
clone size: .
J gene: TRBJ2-5
CDR3 DNA: TGTGCCAGCAGCTTTACGGGATCAGAGGAGACCCAGTACTTC
CDR3 protein: CASSFTGSEETQYF

D gene: TRBD1
V gene: TRBV6-1
clone size: .
J gene: TRBJ1-5
CDR3 DNA: TGTGCCAGCAGTGGGACAGGCTATAATCAGCCCCAGCATTTT
CDR3 protein: CASSGTGYNQPQHF

D gene: .
V gene: TRBV7-9
clone size: .
J gene: TRBJ1-4
CDR3 DNA: TGTGCCAGCAGCTTATCGTACAGGTCTAACGAAAAACTGTTTTTT
CDR3 protein: CASSLSYRSNEKLFF

D gene: TRBD2
V gene: TRBV5-1
clone size: .
J gene: TRBJ2-5
CDR3 DNA: TGCGCCAGCAGCCGGGGCGGGGCTAGCGGCCAAGAGACCCAGTACTTC
CDR3 protein: CASSRGGASGQETQYF

D gene: TRBD1
V gene: TRBV5-1
clone size: .
J gene: TRBJ1-1
CDR3 DNA: TGCGCCAGCAGCACGGACAGGGGGAACACTGAAGCTTTCTTT
CDR3 protein: CASSTDRGNTEAFF

D gene: .
V gene: TRBV5-1
clone size: .
J gene: TRBJ2-5
CDR3 DNA: TGCGCCAGCAGCTTGGACCTCCTAGTACAAGAGACCCAGTACTTC
CDR3 protein: CASSLDLLVQETQYF

D gene: .
V gene: TRBV7-6
clone size: .
J gene: TRBJ1-4
CDR3 DNA: TGTGCCAGCAGCCCGGGACGACATGAAAAACTGTTTTTT
CDR3 protein: CASSPGRHEKLFF

D gene: .
V gene: TRBV28
clone size: .
J gene: TRBJ1-5
CDR3 DNA: TGTGCCAGCTTAGAGGGGGGGTGGCCCCAGCATTTT
CDR3 protein: CASLEGGWPQHF

D gene: TRBD2
V gene: TRBV5-1
clone size: .
J gene: TRBJ2-7
CDR3 DNA: TGCGCCAGCACCCTGGGAGCGGGGAGCTCCTACGAGCAGTACTTC
CDR3 protein: CASTLGAGSSYEQYF

D gene: .
V gene: TRBV5-1
clone size: .
J gene: TRBJ1-1
CDR3 DNA: TGCGCCAGCAAGATCGGTGGGGGGAACACTGAAGCTTTCTTT
CDR3 protein: CASKIGGGNTEAFF